Given below is one T cell receptor (beta chain) in context. What it recognizes is unknown. TCRdb's copy holds only in-frame clones and misses some; the assay was immunoSEQ multiplex PCR. This repertoire shows around 2,000,000 clones, approximately 94% found once; its top ten account for 1.5% to 2%. V was pared by 4 bases and J by 5 bases, with 21 bases between. CDR3 length: 16 residues. Germline lookup yields CDR1 SGHRS and CDR2 YFSETQ. The data stem from a study of shared clonotypes between healthy human individuals. Study information: Plates per donor: three CD4 naive, three CD4 memory, two CD8 naive, one CD8 memory.

Positive CCR7 selection of CD45RO-negative cells yielded the naive CD8 cells, and terminally differentiated effector memory CD45RA+ cells were excluded. Findings of the study overall: Against clonotypes common to all four donors, non-shared ones had lower generation probabilities. For sorted subsets, rarefaction showed incomplete sequencing despite large depth. Blood was the sole source, and tissue repertoires probably differ.

The chain uses TRBV5-1 and TRBJ2-5; D is tentatively TRBD1 or TRBD2 (6 bases each). Sequencing used naive CD8+ T cells from PBMCs. This sequence originates from a man in his late teens or twenties in good health. Some clones in this sample may be carry-over from other donors' samples. For the CDR3, the DNA is TGCGCCAGCAGCCCAGGGGAGGTTAGGGCTCGGGAGACCCAGTACTTC. This gives the protein CASSPGEVRARETQYF. The full variable domain, in which reference TRBV5-1 and TRBJ2-5 provide the parts outside the CDR3, is KAGVTQTPRYLIKTRGQQVTLSCSPISGHRSVSWYQQTPGQGLQFLFEYFSETQRNKGNFPGRFSGRQFSNSRSEMNVSTLELGDSALYLCASSPGEVRARETQYFGPGTRLLVL.